The 24 T cell receptor beta chains below come from one sample, sequenced in a study of cytomegalovirus exposure and HLA in healthy donors. The PCR made use of 60 Vbeta and 13 Jbeta primers. Method: immunoSEQ multiplex PCR; TCRdb's copy keeps in-frame clones and lacks some. The sample gives roughly 200,000 clones, about 83% of which show up once; 1.5% to 2% is in the top ten. Sample: PBMCs. These receptors all stem from a man in his forties in good health and CMV-seropositive.

The chain joins TRBV30 to TRBJ2-7; possible D gene TRBD1, 6 bases. The V end was cut by 2 bases, the J end by 4 bases, with 15 bases between. The CDR3 spans 14 residues. Looked up from germline, CDR1 is GTSNPN and CDR2 is SVGIG (reference sequence). In DNA, the CDR3 is TGTGCCTGGAGTACCCCTGGGGGCCCTTACGAGCAGTACTTC. It translates to CAWSTPGGPYEQYF.

The table lists this clone with a few counts. The rearrangement uses TRBV5-1 and TRBJ1-3; D may be TRBD1 (5 bases). This CDR3 has 16 residues. Germline CDR1 is SGHRS and CDR2 is YFSETQ. The V and J ends lost 4 bases and 0 bases respectively, with 14 bases between them. The CDR3 sequence is CASSILGQVSGNTIYF. CDR3 nucleotide sequence: TGCGCCAGCAGCATCCTAGGACAAGTCTCTGGAAACACCATATATTTT.

The CDR3 nucleotides are TGTGCCAGCAGTGTCCCTAGCGGGAGAATAAACTCAGATACGCAGTATTTT. The encoded protein is CASSVPSGRINSDTQYF. The chain employs TRBV6-1 and TRBJ2-3; TRBD2 agrees at 10 bases. The CDR3 is made up of 17 amino acids. From germline, CDR1 is MNHNS and CDR2 SASEGT. V lost 4 bases and J lost 4; bases outside the gene matches: 11.

This chain connects TRBV7-2 to TRBJ1-2; no clear D gene. V lost 1 base and J 5 bases, leaving 8 bases between the germline ends. CDR3 length equals 13 residues. The V gene's germline CDR1 is SGHTA and CDR2 FQGNSA. For the CDR3, the DNA is TGTGCCAGCAGCTTAGGCCCCCTATATGGCTACACCTTC. Translation: CASSLGPLYGYTF.

This chain uses TRBV30 with TRBJ1-3, with D unresolved. CDR1 is GTSNPN, CDR2 SVGIG, per germline (reference sequence). The CDR3 spans 12 residues. The germline V and J ends were trimmed by 2 bases and 16 bases, with 18 bases remaining between them. The CDR3 region is CAWSSQALSRYF. CDR3 sequence (DNA): TGTGCCTGGAGTTCCCAGGCACTGAGTCGGTATTTT.

J is TRBJ2-5 and V is TRBV5-4, with D possibly TRBD2 on 6 matching bases. The J call may not be correct, given that the DNA end is closer to TRBJ2-7. CDR1 SGHNT and CDR2 YYREEE come from the germline V gene (reference sequence). The CDR3 is made up of 13 amino acids. Here the CDR3 DNA reads TGTGCCAGCAGCTGGGACTCCCGGTACGAGCAGTACTTC. This translates into CASSWDSRYEQYF.

To note about this clone: A junction boundary mismatches the germline segment, possibly from a read error. This chain connects TRBV20-1 to TRBJ2-2, with D possibly matching TRBD2 (5 bases). CDR1 is DFQATT, CDR2 SNEGSKA, per germline (reference sequence). This CDR3 region has 11 residues. CDR3 in amino acids: CSAAFTGELLF. In nucleotides, the CDR3 is TGCAGTGCTGCCTTCACCGGGGAGCTGCTTTTT.

The sample holds a few counts of this clone. The chain is built from TRBV5-1 and TRBJ1-2, with 7 bases identical to TRBD1. J was trimmed by 5 bases and V by 4 bases; bases with no gene match: 11. Germline V gene sequence: CDR1 SGHRS, CDR2 YFSETQ. This CDR3 has 15 residues. In DNA form, the CDR3 reads TGCGCCAGCAGCACCGGGACAGCAATTTCTTATGGCTACACCTTC. Its translation: CASSTGTAISYGYTF. Full variable domain (outside the CDR3, taken from reference TRBV5-1 and TRBJ1-2): KAGVTQTPRYLIKTRGQQVTLSCSPISGHRSVSWYQQTPGQGLQFLFEYFSETQRNKGNFPGRFSGRQFSNSRSEMNVSTLELGDSALYLCASSTGTAISYGYTFGSGTRLTVV.

CDR3 protein: CATVQADNSPLHF. The CDR3 nucleotides are TGTGCCACCGTACAGGCAGATAATTCACCCCTCCACTTT. This chain links TRBV10-3 with TRBJ1-6; weak D call: TRBD1 (5 bases). CDR1 and CDR2 (germline): ENHRY, SYGVKD. V was shortened by 10 bases and J by 5 bases, with 12 bases between the two germline ends. This CDR3 comprises 13 residues.

The V call is TRBV9, the J call TRBJ2-1, with D perhaps matching TRBD1 (5 bases). Germline-derived CDR1 and CDR2 are SGDLS and YYNGEE. The CDR3 covers 13 residues. V lost 4 bases to trimming and J lost 4 bases, with 9 bases between them. The DNA for the CDR3 is TGTGCCAGCAGCTCCGGACATTACAATGAGCAGTTCTTC. This gives the protein CASSSGHYNEQFF.

This clone was seen a single time. The chain links TRBV5-5 to TRBJ2-3; 8 bases align to TRBD1. Trimming removed 4 bases from V and 3 bases from J; junction bases left unmatched: 10. This CDR3 has 16 residues. Germline V CDR1 and CDR2: SGHKS, YYEKEE (reference sequence). The CDR3 reads CASSGQGAFVTDTQYF. CDR3 in DNA: TGTGCCAGCAGCGGGCAGGGGGCCTTTGTGACAGATACGCAGTATTTT.

The gene calls are TRBV5-1 and TRBJ1-1; 10 bases map to TRBD1. V shed 5 bases and J 4 bases; nucleotides not matched to a gene: 5. Germline values: CDR1 SGHRS, CDR2 YFSETQ. The CDR3 loop spans 14 amino acids. The CDR3: CASRYRTGGTEAFF. DNA of the CDR3: TGCGCCAGCAGATATAGGACAGGGGGCACTGAAGCTTTCTTT.

This chain uses TRBV6-1 with TRBJ1-5; D is unresolved. The CDR3 loop spans 14 amino acids. V dropped 10 bases and J dropped 1 base, with 14 bases sitting between them. Germline-derived CDR1 and CDR2 are MNHNS and SASEGT. The DNA of the CDR3 is TGTGCCACCAACCGGGAGGGCAGCAATCAGCCCCAGCATTTT. It encodes CATNREGSNQPQHF.

V is TRBV5-1 and J is TRBJ2-7; 8 nucleotides agree with TRBD1. Germline CDR1 and CDR2: SGHRS and YFSETQ. V trimming: 3 bases; J trimming: 2 bases; junction bases outside the gene matches: 4. CDR3 length: 14 residues. The CDR3 loop reads CASSSVTGAYEQYF. DNA for the CDR3: TGCGCCAGCAGCTCCGTGACAGGGGCCTACGAGCAGTACTTC.

In the case of this clone: Other DNA sequences in this specimen translate into the identical CDR3. This rearrangement joins TRBV19 to TRBJ2-7, with D maybe TRBD1 (6 bases). Deletions cut 4 bases from V and 1 base from J, with 17 bases between. The CDR3 extends over 16 amino acids. CDR1 and CDR2 (germline): LNHDA, SQIVND (reference sequence). The DNA for the CDR3 is TGTGCCAGTAGTACCCGTACAGGGAAATCTTCCTACGAGCAGTACTTC. It is translated as CASSTRTGKSSYEQYF. Based on the CDR3 plus reference TRBV19 and TRBJ2-7, the full variable domain is DGGITQSPKYLFRKEGQNVTLSCEQNLNHDAMYWYRQDPGQGLRLIYYSQIVNDFQKGDIAEGYSVSREKKESFPLTVTSAQKNPTAFYLCASSTRTGKSSYEQYFGPGTRLTVT.

J is TRBJ1-2 and V is TRBV27; no clear D. The CDR3 contains 14 residues. The germline CDR1 and CDR2 sequences are MNHEY and SMNVEV (reference sequence). The ends were cut back, 1 base at V and 4 bases at J, with 10 bases in the middle. CDR3 loop: CASSLFREAYGYTF. CDR3 in DNA: TGTGCCAGCAGTTTATTTCGGGAGGCCTATGGCTACACCTTC.

CDR3 region: CASSIQAGNTEAFF. DNA for the CDR3: TGTGCCAGTAGTATTCAGGCGGGGAACACTGAAGCTTTCTTT. J is TRBJ1-1 and V is TRBV19; D uncertain. The CDR3 runs 14 residues. The germline CDR1 and CDR2 sequences are LNHDA and SQIVND (reference sequence). V lost 3 bases, J lost 1 base, and 9 bases lay in between.

The chain links TRBV4-3 to TRBJ2-7, with unresolved D. Germline V gene lookup returns CDR1 LGHNA and CDR2 YSLEER. The CDR3 length is 15 residues. V shed 0 bases and J shed 3 bases, with 12 bases lying between them. The CDR3 loop reads CASSQETGTGYEQYF. The CDR3 DNA sequence: TGCGCCAGCAGCCAAGAAACCGGTACTGGCTACGAGCAGTACTTC.

The chain uses TRBV5-1 and TRBJ2-2, with a weak D call TRBD2 (5 bases). From germline, CDR1 is SGHRS and CDR2 YFSETQ. V lost 2 bases to trimming and J lost 4 bases, with 12 bases between them. The CDR3 has 15 amino acids. DNA of the CDR3: TGCGCCAGCAGCTTAACGGGATCCGTCACCGGGGAGCTGTTTTTT. Its protein product is CASSLTGSVTGELFF.

The chain links TRBV2 to TRBJ2-5, with D hard to call. Gene TRBJ2-7 matches the end of the DNA better, so the J call may be wrong. The CDR3 consists of 10 residues. Germline lookup yields CDR1 SNHLY and CDR2 FYNNEI. The CDR3 coding sequence is TGTGCCAGCAGTGGGTACGAGCAGTACTTC. Residues: CASSGYEQYF.

This clone was seen a few times. The CDR3 DNA sequence: TGTGCCAGCAGCCCTCGGGCTAGCGGAGGCACAGATACGCAGTATTTT. It codes for CASSPRASGGTDTQYF. This chain connects TRBV5-5 to TRBJ2-3; 7 nucleotides match TRBD2. The germline gives CDR1 SGHKS, CDR2 YYEKEE (reference sequence). The CDR3 extends over 16 amino acids. The V segment lost 4 bases and the J segment 1 base; nucleotides outside the gene matches: 9.

The gene calls are TRBV28 and TRBJ1-5, with TRBD1 as a possible D gene (6 bases). V lost 6 bases to trimming and J lost 5 bases, with 14 bases between them. Germline V gene sequence: CDR1 MDHEN, CDR2 SYDVKM. This CDR3 has 14 residues. The CDR3 reads CASSMDRPYQPQHF. CDR3 coding DNA: TGTGCCAGCAGCATGGACAGACCGTATCAGCCCCAGCATTTT.

The chain recombines TRBV11-2 with TRBJ2-7; 7 nucleotides align to TRBD2. Germline CDR1 and CDR2: SGHAT and FQNNGV. The CDR3 extends over 12 amino acids. V dropped 8 bases and J dropped 3; count of bases not matched to a gene: 4. DNA for the CDR3: TGTGCCAGCGGGAGGGAATACTACGAGCAGTACTTC. Amino acids: CASGREYYEQYF. Looking up the rest from reference TRBV11-2 and TRBJ2-7 gives the full variable domain: EAGVAQSPRYKIIEKRQSVAFWCNPISGHATLYWYQQILGQGPKLLIQFQNNGVVDDSQLPKDRFSAERLKGVDSTLKIQPAKLEDSAVYLCASGREYYEQYFGPGTRLTVT.

The rearrangement links TRBV2 to TRBJ2-5, with TRBD2 as a possible D gene (5 bases). Germline loops: CDR1 SNHLY, CDR2 FYNNEI. The CDR3 runs to 14 residues. V was clipped by 7 bases and J by 2 bases, with 14 bases between them. CDR3 protein: CASTRQRGQETQYF. CDR3 DNA: TGTGCCAGCACTCGGCAGCGAGGGCAAGAGACCCAGTACTTC.